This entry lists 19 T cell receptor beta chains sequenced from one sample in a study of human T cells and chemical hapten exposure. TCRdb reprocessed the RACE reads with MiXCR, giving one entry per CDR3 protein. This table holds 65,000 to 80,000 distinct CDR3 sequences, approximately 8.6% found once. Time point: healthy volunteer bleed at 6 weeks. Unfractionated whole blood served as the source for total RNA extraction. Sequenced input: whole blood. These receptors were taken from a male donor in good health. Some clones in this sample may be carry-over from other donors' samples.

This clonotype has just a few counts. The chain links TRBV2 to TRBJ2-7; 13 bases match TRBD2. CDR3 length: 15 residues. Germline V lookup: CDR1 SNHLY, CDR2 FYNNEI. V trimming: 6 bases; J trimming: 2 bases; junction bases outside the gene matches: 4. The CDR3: CASRTTSGRAYEQYF. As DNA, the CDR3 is TGTGCCAGCAGAACCACTAGCGGGAGGGCCTACGAGCAGTACTTC.

CDR3 amino acids: CAISDENYNEQFF. The CDR3 DNA sequence: TGTGCCATCAGTGATGAGAACTACAATGAGCAGTTCTTC. This chain uses TRBV10-3 with TRBJ2-1; unclear D gene. V was clipped by 3 bases and J by 3 bases, with 6 bases between them. This CDR3 spans 13 amino acids. Germline CDR1 and CDR2: ENHRY and SYGVKD.

The CDR3 coding sequence is TGCAGCGTCGCAAGAGGGACGGGCAATGAGCAGTTCTTC. It translates to CSVARGTGNEQFF. The chain recombines TRBV29-1 with TRBJ2-1; either TRBD1 or TRBD2 may supply D (5 bases each). The germline V gene encodes CDR1 SQVTM and CDR2 ANQGSEA. The V and J ends lost 6 bases and 6 bases respectively, with 15 bases between them. This CDR3 has 13 residues.

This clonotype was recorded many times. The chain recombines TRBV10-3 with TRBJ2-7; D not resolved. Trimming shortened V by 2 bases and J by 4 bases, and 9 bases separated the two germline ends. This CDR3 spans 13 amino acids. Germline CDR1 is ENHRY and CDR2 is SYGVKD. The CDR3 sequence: CAISEAGAYEQYF. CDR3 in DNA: TGTGCCATCAGTGAGGCTGGAGCATACGAGCAGTACTTC.

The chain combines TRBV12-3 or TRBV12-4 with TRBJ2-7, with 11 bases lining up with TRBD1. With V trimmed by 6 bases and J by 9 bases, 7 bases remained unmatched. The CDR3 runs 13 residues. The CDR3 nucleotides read TGTGCCAGCAGCCTAGGACAGGGGGCAGGGCAGTACTTC. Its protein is CASSLGQGAGQYF.

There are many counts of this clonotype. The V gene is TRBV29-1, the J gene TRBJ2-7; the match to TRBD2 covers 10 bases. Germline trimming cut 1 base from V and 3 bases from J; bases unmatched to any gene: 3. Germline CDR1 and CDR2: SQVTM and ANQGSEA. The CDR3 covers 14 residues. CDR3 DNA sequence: TGCAGCGTTGAAGGGCTAGCGGGGGACTACGAGCAGTACTTC. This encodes CSVEGLAGDYEQYF.

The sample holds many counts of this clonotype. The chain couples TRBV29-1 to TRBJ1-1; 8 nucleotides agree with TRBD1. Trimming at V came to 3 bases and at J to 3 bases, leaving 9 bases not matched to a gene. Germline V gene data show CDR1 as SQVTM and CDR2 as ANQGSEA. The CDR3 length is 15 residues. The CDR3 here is CSVDLQGGGYTEAFF. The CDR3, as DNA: TGCAGCGTTGACTTACAGGGGGGGGGTTACACTGAAGCTTTCTTT.

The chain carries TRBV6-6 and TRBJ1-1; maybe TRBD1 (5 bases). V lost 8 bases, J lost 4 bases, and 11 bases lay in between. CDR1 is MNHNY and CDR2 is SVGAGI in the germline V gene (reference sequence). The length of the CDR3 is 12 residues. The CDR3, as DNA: TGTGCCAGCGTGGGGGGGATCACTGAAGCTTTCTTT. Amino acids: CASVGGITEAFF.

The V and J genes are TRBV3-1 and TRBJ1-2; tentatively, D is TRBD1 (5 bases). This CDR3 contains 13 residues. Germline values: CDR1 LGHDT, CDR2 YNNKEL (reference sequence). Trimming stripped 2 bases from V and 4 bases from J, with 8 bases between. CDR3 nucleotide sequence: TGTGCCAGCAGCCAACAGCAGGGCTATGGCTACACCTTC. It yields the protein CASSQQQGYGYTF.

The CDR3 nucleotides read TGTGCCAGCACCGTCGGAGGGGGGCAAGGAGGCTACACCTTC. This gives the protein CASTVGGGQGGYTF. The chain carries TRBV12-3 or TRBV12-4 and TRBJ1-2; D possibly corresponds to TRBD1 (6 bases). Trimming took 7 bases from V and 8 from J, leaving 20 bases between them. The CDR3 loop spans 14 amino acids.

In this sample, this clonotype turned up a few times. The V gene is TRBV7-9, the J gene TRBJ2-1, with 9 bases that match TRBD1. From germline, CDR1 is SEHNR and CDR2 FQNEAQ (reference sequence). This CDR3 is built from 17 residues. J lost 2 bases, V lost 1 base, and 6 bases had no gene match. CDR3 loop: CASSLVLTGGTYNEQFF. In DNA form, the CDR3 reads TGTGCCAGCAGCTTAGTCCTGACAGGGGGAACCTACAATGAGCAGTTCTTC.

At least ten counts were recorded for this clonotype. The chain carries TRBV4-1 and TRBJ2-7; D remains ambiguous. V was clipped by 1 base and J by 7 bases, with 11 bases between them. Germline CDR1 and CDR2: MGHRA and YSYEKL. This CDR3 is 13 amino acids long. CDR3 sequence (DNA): TGCGCCAGCAGCCAAGTGTTAGTTCGGGAGCAGTACTTC. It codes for CASSQVLVREQYF.

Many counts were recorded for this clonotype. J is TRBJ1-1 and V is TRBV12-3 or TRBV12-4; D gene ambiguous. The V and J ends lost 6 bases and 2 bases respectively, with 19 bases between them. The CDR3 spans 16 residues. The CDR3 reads CASRPLRAIGNTEAFF. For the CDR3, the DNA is TGTGCCAGCAGGCCCCTCCGGGCCATAGGAAACACTGAAGCTTTCTTT.

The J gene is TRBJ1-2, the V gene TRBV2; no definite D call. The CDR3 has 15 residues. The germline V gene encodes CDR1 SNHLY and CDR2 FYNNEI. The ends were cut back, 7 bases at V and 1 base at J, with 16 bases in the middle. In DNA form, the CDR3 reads TGTGCCAGCATATCAGGTGGCGAGATTAACTATGGCTACACCTTC. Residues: CASISGGEINYGYTF. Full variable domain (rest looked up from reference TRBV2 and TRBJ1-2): EPEVTQTPSHQVTQMGQEVILRCVPISNHLYFYWYRQILGQKVEFLVSFYNNEISEKSEIFDDQFSVERPDGSNFTLKIRSTKLEDSAMYFCASISGGEINYGYTFGSGTRLTVV.

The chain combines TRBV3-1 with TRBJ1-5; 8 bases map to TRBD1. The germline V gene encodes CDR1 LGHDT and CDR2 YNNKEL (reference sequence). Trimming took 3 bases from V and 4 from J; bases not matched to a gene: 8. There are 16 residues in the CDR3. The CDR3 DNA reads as TGTGCCAGCAGCCAGGCCGACAGGGGCGGTAATCAGCCCCAGCATTTT. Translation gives CASSQADRGGNQPQHF.

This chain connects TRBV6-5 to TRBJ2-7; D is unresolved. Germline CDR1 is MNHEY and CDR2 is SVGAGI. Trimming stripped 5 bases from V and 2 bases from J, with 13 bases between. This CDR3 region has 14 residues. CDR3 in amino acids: CASSLRPDAYEQYF. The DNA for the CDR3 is TGTGCCAGCAGTCTACGACCCGACGCCTACGAGCAGTACTTC.

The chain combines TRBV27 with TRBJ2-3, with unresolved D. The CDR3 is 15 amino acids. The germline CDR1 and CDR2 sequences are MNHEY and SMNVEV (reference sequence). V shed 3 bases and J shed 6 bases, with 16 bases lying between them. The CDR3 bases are TGTGCCAGCAGTTTGAACCCTACCGGGTACGATACGCAGTATTTT. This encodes CASSLNPTGYDTQYF.

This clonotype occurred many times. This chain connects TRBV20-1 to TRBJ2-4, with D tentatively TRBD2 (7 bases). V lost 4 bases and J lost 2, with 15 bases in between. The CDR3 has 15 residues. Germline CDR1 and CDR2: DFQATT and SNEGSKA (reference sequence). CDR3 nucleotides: TGCAGTGCTAAGGGGGGGTGGTTGTCCAAAAACATTCAGTACTTC. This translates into CSAKGGWLSKNIQYF.

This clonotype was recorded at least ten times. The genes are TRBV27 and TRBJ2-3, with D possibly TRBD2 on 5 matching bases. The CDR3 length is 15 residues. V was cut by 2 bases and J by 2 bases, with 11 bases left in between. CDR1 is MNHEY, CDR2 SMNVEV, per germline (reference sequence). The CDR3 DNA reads TGTGCCAGCAGTTTAGGGGAGAGCGCCACAGATACGCAGTATTTT. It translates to CASSLGESATDTQYF.